These T cell receptor beta chains were read from a single sample in a study of Graves' ophthalmopathy and Graves' hyperthyroidism. From the multiplex PCR reads, TCRdb called clonotypes with MiXCR, one entry per CDR3 protein. The table has over 40,000 distinct CDR3 sequences, over 40% seen once. What was sequenced was peripheral blood. Source of these receptors: an adult man with Graves' ophthalmopathy. Both conserved end residues are part of each CDR3. D genes are given only for firm matches. Part of the rows lack a size; the others show once, few, many or a class for expanded clones.

few - TRBJ1-4 TRBV28 CASSSGGTNEKLFF TGTGCCAGCTCCTCGGGGGGAACTAATGAAAAACTGTTTTTT
many - TRBJ1-1 TRBV18 CASSPGTTNTEAFF TGTGCCAGCTCACCCGGGACAACCAACACTGAAGCTTTCTTT
- TRBD2 TRBJ2-7 TRBV10-3 CAISGGRAVHEQYF TGTGCCATCAGTGGCGGGAGGGCCGTCCACGAGCAGTACTTC
- - TRBJ2-7 TRBV12-3/TRBV12-4 CASSSNGGEQYF TGTGCCAGCAGCTCTAACGGTGGGGAGCAGTACTTC
- TRBD2 TRBJ2-3 TRBV29-1 CSVEVYSGRDTQYF TGCAGCGTTGAAGTGTACAGCGGGAGAGATACGCAGTATTTT
many TRBD1 TRBJ1-3 TRBV5-6 CASSLPRTGSGNTIYF TGTGCCAGCAGCCTCCCCCGGACAGGCTCTGGAAACACCATATATTTT
once - TRBJ1-1 TRBV2 CASSRVNTEAFF TGTGCCAGCAGCAGAGTGAACACTGAAGCTTTCTTT
- TRBD2 TRBJ2-5 TRBV6-4 CASSEGTSGQETQYF TGTGCCAGCAGTGAGGGGACTAGCGGGCAAGAGACCCAGTACTTC
many TRBD2 TRBJ2-7 TRBV6-5 CASSRVAGEGTHEQYF TGTGCCAGCAGTCGTGTCGCGGGAGAAGGGACCCACGAGCAGTACTTC
- - TRBJ2-1 TRBV19 CASSTDTGWYEQFF TGTGCCAGTAGTACCGATACAGGGTGGTATGAGCAGTTCTTC
- TRBD1 TRBJ2-3 TRBV20-1 CSARAPPWTGGRDTQYF TGCAGTGCTAGGGCCCCGCCTTGGACAGGGGGTAGGGATACGCAGTATTTT
- TRBD2 TRBJ2-3 TRBV29-1 CSATLAGSTQYF TGCAGCGCAACTCTAGCGGGGAGTACGCAGTATTTT
few - TRBJ2-7 TRBV6-5 CASSFQLGSYEQYF TGTGCCAGCAGTTTCCAACTGGGGTCCTACGAGCAGTACTTC
many TRBD2 TRBJ2-1 TRBV20-1 CSARDRSSGGTYNEQFF TGCAGTGCTAGAGATCGTTCTAGCGGGGGGACCTACAATGAGCAGTTCTTC